This passage covers 30 T cell receptor beta chains from one sample sequenced in a study of blood T cell repertoires in COVID-19. Repertoires were generated with immunoSEQ multiplex PCR, while TCRdb's copy carries only in-frame clones and drops some. Of approximately 74,000 clones in the sample, approximately 88% were seen once. The material sequenced was peripheral blood. The origin of the receptors is a man between 70 and 80 years old with acute or convalescent COVID-19.

The V and J genes are TRBV19 and TRBJ2-4; D remains unclear. V lost 3 bases and J lost 9, with 12 bases in between. CDR1 LNHDA and CDR2 SQIVND come from the germline V gene (reference sequence). The CDR3 length is 13 residues. The CDR3 coding sequence is TGTGCCAGTAGTATGGGCAAAGGTACCATTCAGTACTTC. It is translated as CASSMGKGTIQYF.

This clone has a single count. The V and J genes are TRBV7-2 and TRBJ2-1; 7 bases align to TRBD2. V trimming: 5 bases; J trimming: 5 bases; junction bases outside the gene matches: 3. This CDR3 spans 13 amino acids. Germline assignment: CDR1 SGHTA and CDR2 FQGNSA. The CDR3 DNA reads TGTGCCAGCAGCCCGGGACTACACAATGAGCAGTTCTTC. As protein: CASSPGLHNEQFF.

The chain employs TRBV29-1 and TRBJ2-7, with TRBD1 matching over 7 bases. J lost 3 bases, V lost 6 bases, and 11 bases had no gene match. This CDR3 has 14 residues. Per the germline V gene, CDR1 is SQVTM and CDR2 is ANQGSEA. The chain's CDR3 is CSVNTGTVLYEQYF. As DNA, the CDR3 is TGCAGCGTGAACACCGGGACAGTCCTCTACGAGCAGTACTTC.

The rearrangement uses TRBV6-2 or TRBV6-3 and TRBJ2-3; D call uncertain. Germline loops: CDR1 MNHEY, CDR2 SVGEGT. With 6 bases removed from V and 6 bases from J, the gap between germline ends came to 7 bases. The CDR3 loop spans 11 amino acids. CDR3 DNA sequence: TGTGCCAGCAGCCCTGCGGATACGCAGTATTTT. As protein: CASSPADTQYF.

This clone was detected only once. This rearrangement joins TRBV7-9 to TRBJ1-2; D unclear. Trimming stripped 5 bases from V and 0 bases from J, with 16 bases between. The germline gives CDR1 SEHNR, CDR2 FQNEAQ (reference sequence). The CDR3 covers 16 residues. The CDR3 sequence: CASSPWVQTANYGYTF. CDR3 in DNA: TGTGCCAGCAGCCCTTGGGTCCAAACAGCTAACTATGGCTACACCTTC.

The chain carries TRBV5-6 and TRBJ1-4; 9 positions agree with TRBD1. J lost 0 bases, V lost 0 bases, and 6 bases had no gene match. The germline CDR1 and CDR2 sequences are SGHDT and YYEEEE. The CDR3 covers 18 residues. CDR3 region: CASSLGWDRATTNEKLFF. The CDR3 nucleotides are TGTGCCAGCAGCTTGGGGTGGGACAGGGCGACAACTAATGAAAAACTGTTTTTT.

The chain combines TRBV6-5 with TRBJ2-3; TRBD2 aligns across 13 bases. The V and J ends lost 6 bases and 1 base, in that order; junction bases with no gene match: 1. The V gene's germline CDR1 is MNHEY and CDR2 SVGAGI. This CDR3 spans 15 amino acids. CDR3 region: CASRGLAGGTDTQYF. CDR3 sequence (DNA): TGTGCCAGCAGAGGACTAGCGGGGGGCACAGATACGCAGTATTTT.

The V gene is TRBV30, the J gene TRBJ1-2, with 8 bases identical to TRBD1. This CDR3 spans 12 amino acids. V dropped 2 bases and J dropped 8; count of bases not matched to a gene: 4. Germline values: CDR1 GTSNPN, CDR2 SVGIG (reference sequence). DNA for the CDR3: TGTGCCTGGAGTTTGACAGGGGAAGGCTACACCTTC. Its translation: CAWSLTGEGYTF.

The chain links TRBV7-7 to TRBJ2-2; 13 bases line up with TRBD2. The CDR3 spans 18 residues. Germline CDR1 SSHAT, CDR2 FNYEAQ (reference sequence). Germline trimming cut 5 bases from V and 7 bases from J; bases unmatched to any gene: 13. CDR3 sequence: CASSIRRGTSGVFGELFF. For the CDR3, the DNA is TGTGCCAGCAGCATACGCCGAGGGACTAGCGGGGTATTCGGGGAGCTGTTTTTT.

This clone appeared a single time. The chain links TRBV19 to TRBJ1-3, with TRBD1 identical over 7 bases. This CDR3 is 15 amino acids long. Germline CDR1 reads LNHDA; CDR2 reads SQIVND (reference sequence). Trimming at V came to 9 bases and at J to 2 bases, leaving 10 bases not matched to a gene. This chain's CDR3 is CASTRDRAAGNTIYF. The DNA of the CDR3 is TGTGCCAGCACGAGAGACAGGGCGGCTGGAAACACCATATATTTT.

J is TRBJ2-5 and V is TRBV10-3, with 12 bases that match TRBD1. This CDR3 has 17 amino acids. The V gene end was trimmed by 4 bases and the J gene end by 4 bases; junction bases not matched to a gene: 10. Germline CDR1 reads ENHRY; CDR2 reads SYGVKD. The CDR3 loop is CAISAAGDRGRGETQYF. The CDR3 DNA sequence: TGTGCCATCAGTGCAGCGGGGGACAGGGGGCGAGGAGAGACCCAGTACTTC.

V and J are TRBV9 and TRBJ2-2; D remains ambiguous. This CDR3 contains 15 residues. V was shortened by 0 bases and J by 4 bases, with 10 bases between the two germline ends. Germline CDR1 and CDR2: SGDLS and YYNGEE. The CDR3 sequence: CASSVGTFRTGELFF. CDR3 bases: TGTGCCAGCAGCGTAGGTACTTTCCGCACCGGGGAGCTGTTTTTT.

The V gene is TRBV11-2, the J gene TRBJ2-7; 7 nucleotides agree with TRBD1. The CDR3 runs 15 residues. CDR1 is SGHAT and CDR2 is FQNNGV in the germline V gene. V shed 5 bases, J shed 1 base, and the junction held 8 bases outside the gene matches. CDR3 loop: CASSLDRAKSYEQYF. The CDR3 nucleotides read TGTGCCAGCAGCCTTGACAGGGCGAAATCCTACGAGCAGTACTTC.

This chain uses TRBV28 with TRBJ2-2, with 9 bases aligning to TRBD1. The CDR3 has 17 amino acids. CDR1 is MDHEN, CDR2 SYDVKM, per germline. V shed 3 bases, J shed 7 bases, and the junction held 12 bases outside the gene matches. CDR3 protein: CASSFPFIGQGIGELFF. Written as DNA, the CDR3 is TGTGCCAGCAGTTTTCCCTTTATAGGACAGGGGATCGGGGAGCTGTTTTTT.

This clone occurred a few times. The CDR3, as DNA: TGTGCCAGCTCACCAGAACAGGGAGATGAAAAACTGTTTTTT. Encoded protein: CASSPEQGDEKLFF. The rearrangement joins TRBV18 to TRBJ1-4; maybe TRBD1 (6 bases). V was cut by 2 bases and J by 6 bases, with 10 bases left in between. CDR3 length equals 14 residues. Germline loops: CDR1 KGHSH, CDR2 LQKENI.

The chain has TRBV10-3 and TRBJ2-3; TRBD2 matches 12 bases. The V segment lost 3 bases and the J segment 3 bases; nucleotides outside the gene matches: 7. The CDR3 is made up of 17 amino acids. The germline gives CDR1 ENHRY, CDR2 SYGVKD. The chain's CDR3 is CAISDHSGLAGTDTQYF. CDR3 DNA: TGTGCCATCAGTGACCATTCGGGACTAGCGGGTACAGATACGCAGTATTTT.

This chain links TRBV5-1 with TRBJ2-1; 9 nucleotides match TRBD2. The CDR3 is 17 amino acids. V lost 4 bases and J lost 5; bases outside the gene matches: 13. Germline V gives CDR1 SGHRS, CDR2 YFSETQ. The chain's CDR3 is CASSPTSGSLQNNEQFF. The CDR3, as DNA: TGCGCCAGCAGCCCCACTAGCGGGTCGCTCCAGAACAATGAGCAGTTCTTC.

DNA for the CDR3: TGTGCCATCATCCGCGGATACAGGGCGGGGGGCCAGCCCCAGCATTTT. It specifies CAIIRGYRAGGQPQHF. The chain employs TRBV10-3 and TRBJ1-5; tentative D call: TRBD1 (6 bases). This CDR3 has 16 amino acids. Germline V CDR1 and CDR2: ENHRY, SYGVKD. Trimming shortened V by 7 bases and J by 7 bases, and 23 bases separated the two germline ends.

This clone has just one count. The gene calls are TRBV28 and TRBJ2-2; tentatively, D is TRBD2 (5 bases). V was shortened by 4 bases and J by 6 bases, with 12 bases between the two germline ends. This CDR3 contains 14 residues. Germline V gene sequence: CDR1 MDHEN, CDR2 SYDVKM. The CDR3 DNA reads as TGTGCCAGCAGTTCTCCGGGGAGTGCCGGGGAGCTGTTTTTT. It yields the protein CASSSPGSAGELFF.

V gene TRBV24-1 combines with J gene TRBJ2-2; maybe TRBD1 (5 bases). The CDR3 sequence is 14 residues long. Germline loops: CDR1 KGHDR, CDR2 SFDVKD. The V end was cut by 7 bases, the J end by 2 bases, with 10 bases between. Here the CDR3 reads CATRADSNTGELFF. The CDR3, as DNA: TGTGCCACCAGGGCTGACAGTAACACCGGGGAGCTGTTTTTT.

The chain uses TRBV28 and TRBJ1-1; the D gene is possibly TRBD1 (5 bases). The CDR3 is made up of 15 amino acids. Germline V gene data show CDR1 as MDHEN and CDR2 as SYDVKM. V was trimmed by 7 bases and J by 4 bases, leaving 19 bases between them. The CDR3: CASTLGGGGRTEAFF. The CDR3 nucleotides are TGTGCCAGCACCCTGGGAGGTGGGGGACGCACTGAAGCTTTCTTT.

V gene TRBV3-1 (or the pseudogene TRBV3-2) combines with J gene TRBJ2-1, with TRBD2 matching over 13 bases. J gave up 3 bases and V 4 bases, and 3 bases lay outside the gene matches. Germline V CDR1 and CDR2: LGHDT, YNNKEL (reference sequence). The CDR3 length is 16 residues. CDR3 amino acids: CASSPGTSGVYNEQFF. The CDR3 region has the DNA TGTGCCAGCAGCCCCGGGACTAGCGGGGTCTACAATGAGCAGTTCTTC.

The chain's CDR3 is CACKPGTYTGELFF. Written as DNA, the CDR3 is TGTGCCTGTAAACCCGGGACTTACACCGGGGAGCTGTTTTTT. The chain joins TRBV30 to TRBJ2-2; TRBD2 might be the D (6 bases). Trimming cost V 6 bases and J 3 bases, with 14 bases left between them. The CDR3 is 14 residues long. In germline, CDR1 is GTSNPN, CDR2 SVGIG (reference sequence).

The chain recombines TRBV7-2 with TRBJ1-2, with unresolved D. Trimming stripped 2 bases from V and 7 bases from J, with 14 bases between. The germline V gene encodes CDR1 SGHTA and CDR2 FQGNSA. The CDR3 is 14 residues long. The CDR3 DNA follows: TGTGCCAGCAGCTTAACGGCTCGGGAGGGTGGCTACACCTTC. Its protein product is CASSLTAREGGYTF.

The CDR3 nucleotides read TGTGCCAGCAGCCCGACAGGGATTAATCAGCCCCAGCATTTT. This encodes CASSPTGINQPQHF. This rearrangement joins TRBV11-2 to TRBJ1-5; 7 bases match TRBD1. J gave up 4 bases and V 5 bases, and 5 bases lay outside the gene matches. This CDR3 region has 14 residues. Germline V gene data show CDR1 as SGHAT and CDR2 as FQNNGV.

Points on this clone: At one end the junction does not follow the germline gene, possibly because of a read error. The rearrangement links TRBV7-7 to TRBJ2-7; possible D gene TRBD1, 6 bases. CDR3 length: 13 amino acids. Germline-derived CDR1 and CDR2 are SSHAT and FNYEAQ (reference sequence). The chain's CDR3 is CASSPGTPYEQYF. The CDR3 nucleotides read TGTGCTAGCAGCCCCGGGACACCATACGAGCAGTACTTC.

The sample holds a few counts of this clone. This sequence joins TRBV13 and TRBJ2-7; no reliable D call. The V end lost 1 base, the J end lost 4 bases, and 8 bases lay between the germline ends. There are 13 residues in the CDR3. CDR1 and CDR2 from the germline V gene are PRHDT and FYEKMQ (reference sequence). The CDR3 loop is CASSLAGRYEQYF. The CDR3 nucleotides read TGTGCCAGCAGCTTAGCAGGTAGATACGAGCAGTACTTC.

V gene TRBV9 combines with J gene TRBJ2-7; D remains ambiguous. Germline CDR1 and CDR2: SGDLS and YYNGEE. With 0 bases removed from V and 0 bases from J, the gap between germline ends came to 7 bases. The length of the CDR3 is 14 residues. The CDR3 DNA is TGTGCCAGCAGCGTAGACGACATCTCCTACGAGCAGTACTTC. The encoded protein is CASSVDDISYEQYF. Full variable domain (rest looked up from reference TRBV9 and TRBJ2-7): DSGVTQTPKHLITATGQRVTLRCSPRSGDLSVYWYQQSLDQGLQFLIQYYNGEERAKGNILERFSAQQFPDLHSELNLSSLELGDSALYFCASSVDDISYEQYFGPGTRLTVT.

The chain joins TRBV6-5 to TRBJ2-7, with a weak D call TRBD1 (5 bases). The V gene lost 8 bases and the J gene lost 1 base, with 15 bases spanning the gap. This CDR3 region has 14 residues. Germline CDR1 and CDR2: MNHEY and SVGAGI. CDR3 nucleotide sequence: TGTGCCAGCGTTCAGACAGTGCCTTCCTACGAGCAGTACTTC. Translation gives CASVQTVPSYEQYF.

V and J are TRBV5-1 and TRBJ2-3; D remains unclear. CDR3 size: 14 residues. CDR1 SGHRS and CDR2 YFSETQ come from the germline V gene. V was pared by 0 bases and J by 4 bases, with 9 bases between. The CDR3 DNA sequence: TGCGCCAGCAGCTTGGATAGAAGTTCAGATACGCAGTATTTT. Protein sequence: CASSLDRSSDTQYF. Based on the CDR3 plus reference TRBV5-1 and TRBJ2-3, the full variable domain is KAGVTQTPRYLIKTRGQQVTLSCSPISGHRSVSWYQQTPGQGLQFLFEYFSETQRNKGNFPGRFSGRQFSNSRSEMNVSTLELGDSALYLCASSLDRSSDTQYFGPGTRLTVL.